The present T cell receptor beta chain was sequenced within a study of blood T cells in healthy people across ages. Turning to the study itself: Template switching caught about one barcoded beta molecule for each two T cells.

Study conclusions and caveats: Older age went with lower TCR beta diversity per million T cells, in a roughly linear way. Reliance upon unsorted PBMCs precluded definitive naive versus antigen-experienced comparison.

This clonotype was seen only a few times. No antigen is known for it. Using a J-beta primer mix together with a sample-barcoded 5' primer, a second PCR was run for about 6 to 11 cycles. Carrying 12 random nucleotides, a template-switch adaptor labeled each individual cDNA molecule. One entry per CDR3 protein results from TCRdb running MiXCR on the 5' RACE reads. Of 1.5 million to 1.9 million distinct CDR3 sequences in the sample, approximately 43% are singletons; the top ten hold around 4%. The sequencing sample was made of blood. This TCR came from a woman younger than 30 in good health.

DNA for the CDR3: TGTGCCAGCAGCTTAACCCGGACAGGGGTAGGCACAGATACGCAGTATTTT. It is translated as CASSLTRTGVGTDTQYF. V usage is TRBV7-8 and J usage is TRBJ2-3; TRBD1 aligns across 9 bases. J was trimmed by 1 base and V by 2 bases; bases with no gene match: 7. The CDR3 is 17 amino acids. Germline CDR1 reads SGHVS; CDR2 reads FQNEAQ. Drawing the rest from reference TRBV7-8 and TRBJ2-3, the complete variable domain is GAGVSQSPRYKVAKRGQDVALRCDPISGHVSLFWYQQALGQGPEFLTYFQNEAQLDKSGLPSDRFFAERPEGSVSTLKIQRTQQEDSAVYLCASSLTRTGVGTDTQYFGPGTRLTVL.